These T cell receptor beta chains were read from a single sample in a study of radiation and T cells in renal cell carcinoma. The table came from immunoSEQ multiplex PCR; TCRdb's copy has only in-frame clones and leaves some out. The data contain roughly 60,000 clones, roughly 72% of them seen just once; the ten biggest clones take up about 7%. The material sequenced was blood, taken from a patient whose treatment included radiotherapy and nephrectomy. The origin of the receptors is a man aged 55 to 69 with renal cell carcinoma. Both conserved end residues are part of each CDR3. Each record gives: D gene, V gene, J gene, CDR3 protein. The D gene is left open where the match is weak.

d_gene: NA
v_gene: TRBV2
j_gene: TRBJ1-1
CDR3aa: CASSGNFDGYTEAFF

d_gene: NA
v_gene: TRBV16
j_gene: TRBJ2-7
CDR3aa: CASSQSGQGYEQYF

d_gene: NA
v_gene: TRBV6-5
j_gene: TRBJ1-2
CDR3aa: CASSRGLIYGYTF

d_gene: NA
v_gene: TRBV6-1
j_gene: TRBJ1-2
CDR3aa: CASSVAGDYYGYTF

d_gene: TRBD1
v_gene: TRBV19
j_gene: TRBJ1-2
CDR3aa: CASSVLTGAGYGYTF

d_gene: NA
v_gene: TRBV19
j_gene: TRBJ1-5
CDR3aa: CASSIVGGSNQPQHF

d_gene: TRBD2
v_gene: TRBV5-1
j_gene: TRBJ2-3
CDR3aa: CASSAAGLAGGWSTDTQYF

d_gene: NA
v_gene: TRBV15
j_gene: TRBJ1-5
CDR3aa: CATGQGNRNQPQHF

d_gene: NA
v_gene: TRBV10-1
j_gene: TRBJ2-3
CDR3aa: CASSKETGSTVGQYF

d_gene: TRBD1
v_gene: TRBV11-2
j_gene: TRBJ1-2
CDR3aa: CASSTGINYGYTF

d_gene: TRBD1
v_gene: TRBV5-6
j_gene: TRBJ2-1
CDR3aa: CASSLTGQGDNEQFF

d_gene: NA
v_gene: TRBV7-9
j_gene: TRBJ1-5
CDR3aa: CASSLEGIQPQHF

d_gene: NA
v_gene: TRBV19
j_gene: TRBJ1-3
CDR3aa: CASSMAYGYSGNTIYF

d_gene: NA
v_gene: TRBV6-5
j_gene: TRBJ1-1
CDR3aa: CASSYWGGEAFF